The 5 T cell receptor beta chains below were found in one sample sequenced in a study of blood T cell repertoires in COVID-19. Generated by immunoSEQ multiplex PCR, the TCRdb table keeps only in-frame clones and is missing some. Among about 180,000 clones, roughly 87% were seen once, and the ten largest hold roughly 1.5%. Sequenced input: peripheral blood. The receptors come from a woman in her forties or fifties with acute or convalescent COVID-19.

This sequence joins TRBV18 and TRBJ2-5; 11 bases line up with TRBD2. The germline V gene has CDR1 KGHSH and CDR2 LQKENI. The CDR3 sequence is 15 residues long. The V gene end was trimmed by 6 bases and the J gene end by 3 bases; junction bases not matched to a gene: 6. The CDR3 nucleotides are TGTGCCAGCTCGGTAGCGGGGGGGCCGGAAGAGACCCAGTACTTC. Its translation is CASSVAGGPEETQYF. Drawing the rest from reference TRBV18 and TRBJ2-5, the complete variable domain is NAGVMQNPRHLVRRRGQEARLRCSPMKGHSHVYWYRQLPEEGLKFMVYLQKENIIDESGMPKERFSAEFPKEGPSILRIQQVVRGDSAAYFCASSVAGGPEETQYFGPGTRLLVL.

J is TRBJ2-6 and V is TRBV10-3, with D possibly matching TRBD2 (6 bases). The V and J ends lost 7 bases and 0 bases respectively, with 13 bases between them. This CDR3 region has 16 residues. CDR1 and CDR2 (germline): ENHRY, SYGVKD. The CDR3 protein is CAINFRDSSGANVLTF. DNA for the CDR3: TGTGCCATCAATTTCAGGGACTCCTCTGGGGCCAACGTCCTGACTTTC.

This chain uses TRBV30 with TRBJ2-3, with 7 bases fitting TRBD1. V shed 4 bases and J 4 bases; nucleotides not matched to a gene: 8. There are 14 residues in the CDR3. Germline V gives CDR1 GTSNPN, CDR2 SVGIG (reference sequence). The CDR3, as DNA: TGTGCCTGGATAAGGGGGCGACACGCAGATACGCAGTATTTT. The encoded protein is CAWIRGRHADTQYF.

The chain employs TRBV7-2 and TRBJ2-1, with 9 bases that match TRBD2. Germline assignment: CDR1 SGHTA and CDR2 FQGNSA. The CDR3 consists of 16 residues. V gave up 1 base and J gave up 3 bases; unmatched junction bases: 4. The CDR3 reads CASSLVRLAVYNEQFF. In nucleotides, the CDR3 is TGTGCCAGCAGCTTAGTTCGACTAGCGGTCTACAATGAGCAGTTCTTC.

With regard to this clone: The sample holds other DNA sequences that translate to the same CDR3. The CDR3 is CASSFGGDTEAFF. The CDR3 DNA sequence: TGCGCCAGCAGCTTTGGGGGGGACACTGAAGCTTTCTTT. This rearrangement joins TRBV5-1 to TRBJ1-1; D possibly corresponds to TRBD1 (5 bases). Deletions cut 2 bases from V and 3 bases from J, with 8 bases between. CDR1 and CDR2 from the germline V gene are SGHRS and YFSETQ. The CDR3 runs to 13 residues.